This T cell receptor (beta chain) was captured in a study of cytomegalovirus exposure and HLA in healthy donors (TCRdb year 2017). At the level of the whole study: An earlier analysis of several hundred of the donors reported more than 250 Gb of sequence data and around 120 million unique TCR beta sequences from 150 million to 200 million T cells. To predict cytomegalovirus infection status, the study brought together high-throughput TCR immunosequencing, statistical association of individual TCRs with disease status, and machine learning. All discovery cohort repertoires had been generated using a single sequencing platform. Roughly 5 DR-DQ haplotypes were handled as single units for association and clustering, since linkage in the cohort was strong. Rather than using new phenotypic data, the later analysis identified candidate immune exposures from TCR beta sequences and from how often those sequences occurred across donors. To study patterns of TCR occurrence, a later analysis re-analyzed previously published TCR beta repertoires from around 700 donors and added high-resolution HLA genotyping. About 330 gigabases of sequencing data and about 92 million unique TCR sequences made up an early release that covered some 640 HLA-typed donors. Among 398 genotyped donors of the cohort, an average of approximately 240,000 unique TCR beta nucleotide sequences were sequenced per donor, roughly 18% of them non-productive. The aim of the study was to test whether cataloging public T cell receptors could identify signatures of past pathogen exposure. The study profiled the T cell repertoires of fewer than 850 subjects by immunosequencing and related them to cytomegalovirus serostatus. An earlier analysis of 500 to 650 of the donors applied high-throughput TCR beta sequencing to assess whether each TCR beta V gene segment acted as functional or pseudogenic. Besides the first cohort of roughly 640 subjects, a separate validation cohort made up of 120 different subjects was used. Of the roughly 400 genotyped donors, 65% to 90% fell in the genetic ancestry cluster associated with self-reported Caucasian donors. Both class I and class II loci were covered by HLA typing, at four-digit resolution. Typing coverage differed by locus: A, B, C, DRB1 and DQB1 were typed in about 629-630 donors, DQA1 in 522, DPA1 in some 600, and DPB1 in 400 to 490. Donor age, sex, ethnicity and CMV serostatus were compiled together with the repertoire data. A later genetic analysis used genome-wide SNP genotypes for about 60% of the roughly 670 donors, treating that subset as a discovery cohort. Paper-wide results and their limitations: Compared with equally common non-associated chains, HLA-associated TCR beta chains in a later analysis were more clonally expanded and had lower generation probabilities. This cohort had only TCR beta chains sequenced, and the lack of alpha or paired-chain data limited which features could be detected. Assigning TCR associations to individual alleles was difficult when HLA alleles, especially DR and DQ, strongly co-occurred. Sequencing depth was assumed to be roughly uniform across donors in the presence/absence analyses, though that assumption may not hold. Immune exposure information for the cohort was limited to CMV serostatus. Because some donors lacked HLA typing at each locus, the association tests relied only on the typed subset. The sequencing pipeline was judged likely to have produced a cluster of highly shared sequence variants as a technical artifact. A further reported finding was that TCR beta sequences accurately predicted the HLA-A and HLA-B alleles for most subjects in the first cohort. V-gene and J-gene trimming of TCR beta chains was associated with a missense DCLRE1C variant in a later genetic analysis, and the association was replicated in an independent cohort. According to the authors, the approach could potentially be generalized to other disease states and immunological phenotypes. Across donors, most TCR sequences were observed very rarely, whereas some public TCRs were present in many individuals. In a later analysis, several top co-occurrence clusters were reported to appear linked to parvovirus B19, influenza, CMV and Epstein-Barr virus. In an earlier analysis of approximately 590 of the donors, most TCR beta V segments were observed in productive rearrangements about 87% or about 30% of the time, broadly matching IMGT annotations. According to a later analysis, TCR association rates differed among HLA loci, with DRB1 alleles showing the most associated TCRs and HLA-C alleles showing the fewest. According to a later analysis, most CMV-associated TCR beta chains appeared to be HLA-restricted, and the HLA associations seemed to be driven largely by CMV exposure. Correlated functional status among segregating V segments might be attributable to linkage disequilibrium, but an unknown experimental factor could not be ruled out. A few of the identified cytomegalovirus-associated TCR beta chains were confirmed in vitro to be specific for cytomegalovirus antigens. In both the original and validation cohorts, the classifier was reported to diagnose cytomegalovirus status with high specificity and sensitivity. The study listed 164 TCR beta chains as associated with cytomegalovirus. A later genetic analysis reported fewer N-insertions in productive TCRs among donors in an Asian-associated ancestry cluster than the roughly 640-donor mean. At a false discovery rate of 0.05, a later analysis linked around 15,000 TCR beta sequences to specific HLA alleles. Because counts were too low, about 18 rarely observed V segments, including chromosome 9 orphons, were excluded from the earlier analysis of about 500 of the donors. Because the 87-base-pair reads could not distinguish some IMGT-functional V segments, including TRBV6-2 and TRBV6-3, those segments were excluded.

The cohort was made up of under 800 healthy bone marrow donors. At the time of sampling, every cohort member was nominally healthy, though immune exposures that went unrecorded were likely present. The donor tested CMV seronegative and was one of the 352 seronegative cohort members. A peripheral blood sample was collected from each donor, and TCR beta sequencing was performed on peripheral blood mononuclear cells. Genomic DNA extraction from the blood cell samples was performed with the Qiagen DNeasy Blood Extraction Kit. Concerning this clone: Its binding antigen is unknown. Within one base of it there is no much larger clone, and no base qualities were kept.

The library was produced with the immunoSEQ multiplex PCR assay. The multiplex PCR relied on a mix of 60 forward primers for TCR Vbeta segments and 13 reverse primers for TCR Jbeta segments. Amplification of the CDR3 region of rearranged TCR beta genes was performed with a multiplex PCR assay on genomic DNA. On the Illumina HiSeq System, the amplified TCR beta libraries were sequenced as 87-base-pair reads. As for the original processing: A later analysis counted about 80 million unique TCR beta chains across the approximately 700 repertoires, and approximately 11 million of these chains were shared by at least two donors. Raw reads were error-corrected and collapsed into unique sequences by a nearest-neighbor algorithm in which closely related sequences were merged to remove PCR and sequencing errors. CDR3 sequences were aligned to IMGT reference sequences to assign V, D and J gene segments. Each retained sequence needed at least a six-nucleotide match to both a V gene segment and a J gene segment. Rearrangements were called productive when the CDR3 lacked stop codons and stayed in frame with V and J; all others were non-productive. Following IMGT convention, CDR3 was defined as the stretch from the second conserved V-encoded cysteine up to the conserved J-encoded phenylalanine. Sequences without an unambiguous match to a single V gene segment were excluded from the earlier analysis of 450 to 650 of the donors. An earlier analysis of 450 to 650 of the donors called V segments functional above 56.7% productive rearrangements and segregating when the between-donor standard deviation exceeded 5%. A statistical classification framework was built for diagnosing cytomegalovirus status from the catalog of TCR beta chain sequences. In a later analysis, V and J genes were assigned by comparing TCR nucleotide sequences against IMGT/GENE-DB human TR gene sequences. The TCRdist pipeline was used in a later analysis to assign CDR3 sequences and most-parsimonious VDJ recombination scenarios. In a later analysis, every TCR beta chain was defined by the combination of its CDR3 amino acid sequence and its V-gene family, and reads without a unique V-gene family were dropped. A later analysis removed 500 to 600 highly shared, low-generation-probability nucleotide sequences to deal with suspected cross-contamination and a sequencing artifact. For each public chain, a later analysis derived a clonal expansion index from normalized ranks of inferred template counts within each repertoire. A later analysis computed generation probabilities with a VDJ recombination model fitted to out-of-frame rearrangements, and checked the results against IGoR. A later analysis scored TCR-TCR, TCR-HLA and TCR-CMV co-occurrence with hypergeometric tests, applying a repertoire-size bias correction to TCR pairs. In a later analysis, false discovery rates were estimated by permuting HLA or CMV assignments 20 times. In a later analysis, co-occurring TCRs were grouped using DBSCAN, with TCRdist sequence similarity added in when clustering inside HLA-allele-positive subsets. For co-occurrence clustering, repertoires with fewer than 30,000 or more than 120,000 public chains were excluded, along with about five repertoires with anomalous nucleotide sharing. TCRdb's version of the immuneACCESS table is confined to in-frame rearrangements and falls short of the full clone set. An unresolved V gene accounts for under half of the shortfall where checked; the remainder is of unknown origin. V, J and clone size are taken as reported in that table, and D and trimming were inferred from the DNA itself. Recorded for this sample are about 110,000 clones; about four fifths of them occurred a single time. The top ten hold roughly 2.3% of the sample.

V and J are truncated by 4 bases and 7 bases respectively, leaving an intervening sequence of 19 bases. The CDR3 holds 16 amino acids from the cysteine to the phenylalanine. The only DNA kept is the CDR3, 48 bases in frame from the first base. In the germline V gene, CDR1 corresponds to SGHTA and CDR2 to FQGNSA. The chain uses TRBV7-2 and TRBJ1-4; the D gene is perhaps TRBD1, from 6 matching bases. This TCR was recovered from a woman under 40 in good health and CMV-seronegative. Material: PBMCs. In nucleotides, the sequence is TGTGCCAGCAGCTGGGACACTGATCGCGGAGGTGAAAAACTGTTTTTT. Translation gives CASSWDTDRGGEKLFF.